A single sample gave rise to the 24 T cell receptor beta chains below, sequenced in a study of a mutant IDH1 vaccine in newly diagnosed glioma. The table came from immunoSEQ multiplex PCR; TCRdb's copy has only in-frame clones and leaves some out. The sample holds approximately 62,000 clones, 84% seen once. These receptors' antigens are unknown. The sample's time point: week 35, safety follow-up. Each dose of the vaccine consisted of 300 ug of mutant IDH1 20-mer peptide, with topical imiquimod. Sequenced material: PBMCs, taken from a glioma patient whose treatment included an IDH1 peptide vaccine. The receptors shown here come from a man younger than 45 with glioma.

V usage is TRBV28 and J usage is TRBJ2-7; TRBD1 matches at 7 bases. Per germline, CDR1 MDHEN and CDR2 SYDVKM. The CDR3 spans 12 residues. Trimming removed 9 bases from V and 5 bases from J; junction bases left unmatched: 7. The CDR3 coding sequence is TGTGCCAGTCACAGGGGAAGTAACGAGCAGTACTTC. The encoded protein is CASHRGSNEQYF.

The genes are TRBV7-2 and TRBJ2-1; D is perhaps TRBD1 (5 bases). V was cut by 5 bases and J by 2 bases, with 7 bases left in between. Germline V gene lookup returns CDR1 SGHTA and CDR2 FQGNSA. The CDR3 length is 13 residues. The DNA of the CDR3 is TGTGCCAGCAGCGCGGACACCTACAATGAGCAGTTCTTC. It translates to CASSADTYNEQFF.

V usage is TRBV6-5 and J usage is TRBJ2-1; 8 positions match TRBD2. CDR1 MNHEY and CDR2 SVGAGI come from the germline V gene. With V trimmed by 2 bases and J by 4 bases, 7 bases remained unmatched. This CDR3 has 16 residues. CDR3 nucleotide sequence: TGTGCCAGCAGTTACCGGCCGGCGGGGGGTTACAATGAGCAGTTCTTC. This sequence encodes CASSYRPAGGYNEQFF.

This clone was counted only a few times. The rearrangement uses TRBV28 and TRBJ1-5; 7 bases agree with TRBD1. The CDR3 is 14 residues long. V dropped 5 bases and J dropped 6; count of bases not matched to a gene: 7. Germline V gene sequence: CDR1 MDHEN, CDR2 SYDVKM. CDR3 amino acids: CASSQAGGAQPQHF. For the CDR3, the DNA is TGTGCCAGCAGTCAAGCAGGGGGGGCTCAGCCCCAGCATTTT.

In DNA form, the CDR3 reads TGTGCCAGCAGTTACCCGGGACAATCGCAAGAGACCCAGTACTTC. Translating gives CASSYPGQSQETQYF. The chain couples TRBV6-6 to TRBJ2-5, with D maybe TRBD1 (6 bases). CDR3 length equals 15 residues. CDR1 is MNHNY and CDR2 is SVGAGI in the germline V gene (reference sequence). V was shortened by 2 bases and J by 2 bases, with 12 bases between the two germline ends.

This rearrangement joins TRBV4-2 to TRBJ2-2, with 11 bases aligning to TRBD2. Germline CDR1 and CDR2: LGHNA and YNFKEQ. The V gene end was trimmed by 5 bases and the J gene end by 5 bases; junction bases not matched to a gene: 4. The CDR3 has 15 amino acids. CDR3 loop: CASSFTSGGTGELFF. CDR3 DNA sequence: TGTGCCAGCAGCTTTACTAGCGGGGGAACCGGGGAGCTGTTTTTT.

The chain has TRBV11-3 and TRBJ2-3; 11 positions agree with TRBD2. This CDR3 comprises 14 residues. The V segment lost 6 bases and the J segment 14 bases; nucleotides outside the gene matches: 13. The germline V gene encodes CDR1 SGHNT and CDR2 YENEEA. This CDR3 is CASSPGTSGSLRYF. In DNA form, the CDR3 reads TGTGCCAGCAGTCCCGGGACTAGCGGAAGTTTACGGTATTTT.

V and J are TRBV13 and TRBJ2-1, with TRBD2 matching 8 bases. Trimming removed 0 bases from V and 15 bases from J; junction bases left unmatched: 16. Germline V gene lookup returns CDR1 PRHDT and CDR2 FYEKMQ (reference sequence). CDR3 length equals 16 residues. This CDR3 is CASSLGSSGPTYGRFF. The CDR3 DNA is TGTGCCAGCAGCTTAGGGTCTAGCGGGCCTACCTATGGGCGGTTCTTC.

The chain couples TRBV18 to TRBJ1-2; D unresolved. The germline gives CDR1 KGHSH, CDR2 LQKENI. The CDR3 runs 15 residues. With 0 bases removed from V and 8 bases from J, the gap between germline ends came to 16 bases. CDR3 sequence reads: CASSPPPAGAGGYTF. CDR3 nucleotide sequence: TGTGCCAGCTCACCACCACCCGCCGGAGCTGGAGGCTACACCTTC.

This chain links TRBV18 with TRBJ1-6; tentative D call: TRBD1 (5 bases). This CDR3 has 18 residues. V was shortened by 3 bases and J by 6 bases, with 21 bases between the two germline ends. CDR1 is KGHSH and CDR2 is LQKENI in the germline V gene. The CDR3 spells CASSPGLQTTNVNSPLHF. The CDR3 DNA follows: TGTGCCAGCTCACCGGGACTGCAAACAACAAACGTTAATTCACCCCTCCACTTT.

J is TRBJ1-3 and V is TRBV9, with D uncertain. V was cut by 2 bases and J by 0 bases, with 15 bases left in between. CDR1 and CDR2 (germline): SGDLS, YYNGEE. The CDR3 contains 17 residues. The CDR3 nucleotides read TGTGCCAGCAGCGTTAGTGCTCGGTTGGGCTCTGGAAACACCATATATTTT. This encodes CASSVSARLGSGNTIYF.

The rearrangement uses TRBV19 and TRBJ1-2; D might be TRBD1 (5 bases). CDR3 size: 12 residues. Deletions cut 6 bases from V and 6 bases from J, with 11 bases between. The germline CDR1 and CDR2 sequences are LNHDA and SQIVND (reference sequence). The CDR3 coding sequence is TGTGCCAGTAGGATGGGGGGGAATGGCTACACCTTC. As protein: CASRMGGNGYTF.

V and J are TRBV7-9 and TRBJ2-5, with no clear D. V gave up 5 bases and J gave up 5 bases, with 12 bases separating them. Germline V gene data show CDR1 as SEHNR and CDR2 as FQNEAQ (reference sequence). CDR3 length: 13 residues. The CDR3 protein is CASSQDLDETQYF. In DNA form, the CDR3 reads TGTGCCAGCAGCCAAGACCTGGATGAGACCCAGTACTTC.

The V and J genes are TRBV19 and TRBJ1-2; the D is unclear. Germline values: CDR1 LNHDA, CDR2 SQIVND (reference sequence). The CDR3 length is 13 residues. Between the trimmed V and J ends, which lost 7 bases and 3 bases, there was a span of 12 bases. Written as DNA, the CDR3 is TGTGCCAGTATCCCCCGGGATCACTATGGCTACACCTTC. Translating it yields CASIPRDHYGYTF.

The chain uses TRBV18 and TRBJ2-3; no firm D call. In germline, CDR1 is KGHSH, CDR2 LQKENI. The V end was cut by 6 bases, the J end by 0 bases, with 10 bases between. This CDR3 spans 14 amino acids. CDR3 nucleotide sequence: TGTGCCAGCTCCCCCGCCCCTAGCACAGATACGCAGTATTTT. Translating gives CASSPAPSTDTQYF.

In this sample, this clone turned up once. V is TRBV10-1 and J is TRBJ2-7, with 8 bases that match TRBD2. The germline V gene has CDR1 WNHNN and CDR2 SYGVQD (reference sequence). The CDR3 extends over 13 amino acids. Losses at the gene ends were 1 base for V and 7 bases for J; bases not matched to a gene: 3. This chain's CDR3 is CASSEFRGGEQYF. As DNA, the CDR3 is TGCGCCAGCAGTGAGTTTCGGGGGGGGGAGCAGTACTTC.

V gene TRBV5-8 combines with J gene TRBJ1-2, with 7 nucleotides matching TRBD1. The ends lost 0 bases at V and 2 bases at J; junction bases unmatched: 1. The CDR3 consists of 14 residues. In germline, CDR1 is SGHTS, CDR2 YDEGEE. The CDR3 here is CASSLDRGNYGYTF. Written as DNA, the CDR3 is TGTGCCAGCAGCTTGGACAGGGGCAACTATGGCTACACCTTC.

V gene TRBV5-8 combines with J gene TRBJ2-2; no reliable D call. Trimming shortened V by 1 base and J by 4 bases, and 11 bases separated the two germline ends. Germline V gives CDR1 SGHTS, CDR2 YDEGEE. The CDR3 extends over 15 amino acids. The CDR3 spells CASSLTRSVTGELFF. CDR3 coding DNA: TGTGCCAGCAGCTTGACCCGCAGCGTCACCGGGGAGCTGTTTTTT. The whole variable domain, remainder taken from reference TRBV5-8 and TRBJ2-2, is EAGVTQSPTHLIKTRGQQATLRCSPISGHTSVYWYQQALGLGLQFLLWYDEGEERNRGNFPPRFSGRQFPNYSSELNVNALELEDSALYLCASSLTRSVTGELFFGEGSRLTVL.

V is TRBV29-1 and J is TRBJ1-6, with D maybe TRBD1 (6 bases). The CDR3 sequence is 20 residues long. Germline lookup yields CDR1 SQVTM and CDR2 ANQGSEA. The V gene lost 5 bases and the J gene lost 2 bases, with 28 bases spanning the gap. The CDR3 DNA is TGCAGCGTTCCTTTTGGGGACAAGAAACTTCGAAGCGCCTATAATTCACCCCTCCACTTT. This sequence encodes CSVPFGDKKLRSAYNSPLHF.

The chain recombines TRBV5-1 with TRBJ2-7; 7 positions match TRBD2. Germline V gene sequence: CDR1 SGHRS, CDR2 YFSETQ. Unmatched junction bases numbered 7, after V lost 2 bases and J lost 2 bases. The CDR3 covers 15 residues. As DNA, the CDR3 is TGCGCCAGCAGCTTCGGGGGGACCGGGACCTACGAGCAGTACTTC. Translating gives CASSFGGTGTYEQYF.

This chain uses TRBV13 with TRBJ2-2; D is possibly TRBD1 or TRBD2 (5 bases each). Trimming took 4 bases from V and 2 from J, leaving 20 bases between them. The V gene's germline CDR1 is PRHDT and CDR2 FYEKMQ (reference sequence). CDR3 size: 18 residues. CDR3 nucleotide sequence: TGTGCCAGCAGCTCTAAGTTCCTCCCGGGACCCAACACCGGGGAGCTGTTTTTT. Protein sequence: CASSSKFLPGPNTGELFF.

The chain carries TRBV5-4 and TRBJ1-1, with D maybe TRBD1 (5 bases). Trimming stripped 4 bases from V and 3 bases from J, with 10 bases between. The germline V gene encodes CDR1 SGHNT and CDR2 YYREEE (reference sequence). This CDR3 comprises 13 residues. In DNA, the CDR3 is TGTGCCAGCAGCCTCTGGGGGGACACTGAAGCTTTCTTT. Amino acids: CASSLWGDTEAFF. The entire variable domain, with the rest obtained from reference TRBV5-4 and TRBJ1-1, is as follows: ETGVTQSPTHLIKTRGQQVTLRCSSQSGHNTVSWYQQALGQGPQFIFQYYREEENGRGNFPPRFSGLQFPNYSSELNVNALELDDSALYLCASSLWGDTEAFFGQGTRLTVV.

The chain links TRBV5-6 to TRBJ2-7, with 9 bases identical to TRBD2. V was clipped by 2 bases and J by 1 base; unmatched bases: 10. The CDR3 is 17 residues long. Germline CDR1 reads SGHDT; CDR2 reads YYEEEE. CDR3 DNA sequence: TGTGCCAGCAGCTTAACCAGCGGGGGGCGACCTTCCTACGAGCAGTACTTC. Translating gives CASSLTSGGRPSYEQYF.

The V and J genes are TRBV19 and TRBJ1-1; D is unclear. Trimming stripped 5 bases from V and 7 bases from J, with 20 bases between. Per germline, CDR1 LNHDA and CDR2 SQIVND (reference sequence). The CDR3 runs to 15 residues. The CDR3 DNA reads TGTGCCAGTAGTCCGCCCGGGATCCCGGGTGGTGAAGCTTTCTTT. Translated: CASSPPGIPGGEAFF.